What follows are 7 T cell receptor beta chains derived from one specimen sequenced in a study of radiotherapy plus CTLA-4 blockade in lung cancer. Clones were read by immunoSEQ multiplex PCR, and TCRdb kept only the in-frame ones, dropping some. The table has about 38,000 clones, just over 85% seen once. The sample here was peripheral blood, taken from a patient treated with radiotherapy plus ipilimumab. The receptor source for this set is a human donor with non-small cell lung cancer whose response to radiotherapy plus ipilimumab could not be evaluated.

The J gene is TRBJ1-1, the V gene TRBV6-1; D is unresolved. CDR1 and CDR2 from the germline V gene are MNHNS and SASEGT. This CDR3 is built from 15 residues. Trimming stripped 2 bases from V and 0 bases from J, with 10 bases between. The CDR3 protein is CASSEFVSLNTEAFF. The CDR3 nucleotides are TGTGCCAGCAGTGAATTCGTTTCCCTGAACACTGAAGCTTTCTTT.

This chain links TRBV29-1 with TRBJ1-2; 7 bases are a match to TRBD1. The trim removed 1 base at V and 2 bases at J, leaving 4 bases unmatched. Germline CDR1 reads SQVTM; CDR2 reads ANQGSEA. CDR3 size: 14 residues. In DNA form, the CDR3 reads TGCAGCGTTGAAGTATCCAGGGGGAACTATGGCTACACCTTC. Its translation: CSVEVSRGNYGYTF.

The chain links TRBV5-1 to TRBJ2-1; no firm D call. The V end lost 0 bases, the J end lost 5 bases, and 6 bases lay between the germline ends. This CDR3 is built from 13 residues. Looked up from germline, CDR1 is SGHRS and CDR2 is YFSETQ. The chain's CDR3 is CASSLVLDNEQFF. CDR3 coding DNA: TGCGCCAGCAGCTTGGTGCTAGACAATGAGCAGTTCTTC.

V gene TRBV6-4 combines with J gene TRBJ2-3; TRBD2 aligns across 12 bases. V gave up 6 bases and J gave up 2 bases; unmatched junction bases: 6. The CDR3 spans 16 residues. Looked up from germline, CDR1 is MRHNA and CDR2 is SNTAGT. The CDR3 is CASRRLAGVDTDTQYF. For the CDR3, the DNA is TGTGCCAGCAGAAGACTAGCGGGAGTGGACACAGATACGCAGTATTTT.

The chain uses TRBV5-6 and TRBJ2-7; tentative D call: TRBD1 (6 bases). This CDR3 has 18 amino acids. The germline V gene has CDR1 SGHDT and CDR2 YYEEEE. V lost 0 bases to trimming and J lost 1 base, with 20 bases between them. The DNA for the CDR3 is TGTGCCAGCAGCTTGGCGGCAGGGGTATTCTTCAGTTCCTACGAGCAGTACTTC. It yields the protein CASSLAAGVFFSSYEQYF.

V usage is TRBV2 and J usage is TRBJ2-7, with D unresolved. In germline, CDR1 is SNHLY, CDR2 FYNNEI. The CDR3 is 12 amino acids. Trimming took 2 bases from V and 11 from J, leaving 13 bases between them. Here the CDR3 DNA reads TGTGCCAGCAGTGAACGGGTGGAATTTGAGTACTTC. This sequence encodes CASSERVEFEYF.

J is TRBJ1-4 and V is TRBV19; D is perhaps TRBD1 (5 bases). From germline, CDR1 is LNHDA and CDR2 SQIVND (reference sequence). The CDR3 runs 17 residues. V was cut by 2 bases and J by 7 bases, with 20 bases left in between. The chain's CDR3 is CASSIRGMDQFGEKLFF. The CDR3 DNA is TGTGCCAGTAGTATAAGGGGAATGGACCAGTTTGGTGAAAAACTGTTTTTT.